This T cell receptor beta chain was found in a study of cytomegalovirus exposure and HLA in healthy donors. Study-wide points: Among the most significant clusters, several appeared linked to common viral pathogens in a later analysis. Presence/absence results assume similar sequencing depth per donor, which may not hold. As a later analysis revealed, the rate of TCR association differed by HLA locus, with DRB1 most and HLA-C fewest.

Of note for this clone: Its specificity is not known.

This PCR relied on a set of 60 Vbeta primers and 13 Jbeta primers. Measured with immunoSEQ multiplex PCR; TCRdb has only the in-frame clones, and not every one. Altogether fewer than 150,000 clones are present, around 82% being singletons, with the ten largest covering 0.95% to 1.5%. CDR1 is SGHNT and CDR2 is YYREEE in the germline V gene (reference sequence). With 5 bases clipped from V and 5 bases from J, the junction kept 10 bases outside the gene matches. The CDR3 consists of 15 residues. The V call is TRBV5-4, the J call TRBJ2-1, with TRBD2 matching 7 bases. The sequencing input was PBMCs. This clonotype was sampled from a man aged 45 to 65 in good health and CMV-seronegative. The CDR3 region has the DNA TGTGCCAGCAGACTGGGAGGGAGGTCAGACAATGAGCAGTTCTTC. Its translation is CASRLGGRSDNEQFF.